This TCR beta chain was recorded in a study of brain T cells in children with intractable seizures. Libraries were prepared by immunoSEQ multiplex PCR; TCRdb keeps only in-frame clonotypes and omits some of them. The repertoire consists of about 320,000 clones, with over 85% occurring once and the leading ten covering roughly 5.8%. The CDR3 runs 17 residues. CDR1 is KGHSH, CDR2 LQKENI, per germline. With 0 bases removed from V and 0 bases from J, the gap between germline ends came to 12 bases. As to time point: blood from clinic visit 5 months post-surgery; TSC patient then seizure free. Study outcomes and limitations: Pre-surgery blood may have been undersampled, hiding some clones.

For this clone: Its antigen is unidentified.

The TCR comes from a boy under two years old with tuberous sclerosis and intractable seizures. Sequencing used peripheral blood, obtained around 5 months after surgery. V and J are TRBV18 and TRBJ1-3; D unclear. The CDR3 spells CASSPPSGLGSGNTIYF. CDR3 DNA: TGTGCCAGCTCACCACCTTCAGGATTGGGCTCTGGAAACACCATATATTTT.